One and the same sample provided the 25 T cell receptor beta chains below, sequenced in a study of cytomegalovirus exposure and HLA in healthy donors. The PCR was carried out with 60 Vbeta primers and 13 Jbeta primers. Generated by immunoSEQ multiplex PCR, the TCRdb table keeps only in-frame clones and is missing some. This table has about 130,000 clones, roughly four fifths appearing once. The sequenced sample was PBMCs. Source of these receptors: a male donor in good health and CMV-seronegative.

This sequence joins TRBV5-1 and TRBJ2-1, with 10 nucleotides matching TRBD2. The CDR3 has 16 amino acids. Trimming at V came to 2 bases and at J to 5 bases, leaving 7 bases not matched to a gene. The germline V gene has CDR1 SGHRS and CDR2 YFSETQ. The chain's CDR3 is CASSLTSGAGDNEQFF. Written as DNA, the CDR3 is TGCGCCAGCAGCTTAACTAGCGGGGCAGGGGACAATGAGCAGTTCTTC.

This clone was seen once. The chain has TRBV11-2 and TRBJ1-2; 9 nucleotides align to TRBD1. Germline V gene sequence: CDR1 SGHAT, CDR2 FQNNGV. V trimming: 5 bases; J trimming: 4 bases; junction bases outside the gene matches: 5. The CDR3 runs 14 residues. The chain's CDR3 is CASSPSDRGYGYTF. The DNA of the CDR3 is TGTGCCAGCAGCCCATCGGACAGGGGCTATGGCTACACCTTC.

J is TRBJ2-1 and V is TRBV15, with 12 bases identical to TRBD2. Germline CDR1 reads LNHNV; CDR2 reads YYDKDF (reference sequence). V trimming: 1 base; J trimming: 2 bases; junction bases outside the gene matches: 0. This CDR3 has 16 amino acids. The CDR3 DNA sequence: TGTGCCACCAGCAGAGGGACTAGCGGGACCTACAATGAGCAGTTCTTC. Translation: CATSRGTSGTYNEQFF.

CDR3 sequence: CASSQVSRAGNEQFF. The CDR3 nucleotides are TGTGCCAGCAGCCAAGTCAGTCGGGCGGGCAATGAGCAGTTCTTC. The J gene is TRBJ2-1, the V gene TRBV14; tentatively, D is TRBD2 (5 bases). CDR3 length equals 15 residues. The germline V gene encodes CDR1 SGHDN and CDR2 FVKESK. V lost 1 base and J lost 6, with 13 bases in between.

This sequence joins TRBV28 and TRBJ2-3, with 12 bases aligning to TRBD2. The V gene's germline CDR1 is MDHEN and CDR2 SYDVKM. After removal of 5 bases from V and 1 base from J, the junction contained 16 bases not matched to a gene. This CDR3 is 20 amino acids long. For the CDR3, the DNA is TGTGCCAGCAGTACATATTGGGGGGGGACTAGCGGGCGCGGCACAGATACGCAGTATTTT. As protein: CASSTYWGGTSGRGTDTQYF. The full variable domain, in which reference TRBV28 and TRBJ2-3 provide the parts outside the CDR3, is DVKVTQSSRYLVKRTGEKVFLECVQDMDHENMFWYRQDPGLGLRLIYFSYDVKMKEKGDIPEGYSVSREKKERFSLILESASTNQTSMYLCASSTYWGGTSGRGTDTQYFGPGTRLTVL.

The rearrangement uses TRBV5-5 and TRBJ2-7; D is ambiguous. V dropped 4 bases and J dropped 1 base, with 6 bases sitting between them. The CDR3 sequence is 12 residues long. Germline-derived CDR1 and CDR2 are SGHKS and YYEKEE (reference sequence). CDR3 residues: CASSARSYEQYF. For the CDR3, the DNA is TGTGCCAGCAGCGCGAGGTCCTACGAGCAGTACTTC.

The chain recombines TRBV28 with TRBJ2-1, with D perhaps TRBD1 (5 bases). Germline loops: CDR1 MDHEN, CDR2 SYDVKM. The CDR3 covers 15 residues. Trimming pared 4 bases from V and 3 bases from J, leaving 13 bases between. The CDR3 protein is CASSSDTDDYNEQFF. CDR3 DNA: TGTGCCAGCAGTTCGGACACCGACGACTACAATGAGCAGTTCTTC.

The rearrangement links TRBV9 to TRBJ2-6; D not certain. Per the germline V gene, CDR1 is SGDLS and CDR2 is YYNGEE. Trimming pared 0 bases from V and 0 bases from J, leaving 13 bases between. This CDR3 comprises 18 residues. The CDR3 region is CASSVAYGGYSGANVLTF. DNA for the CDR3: TGTGCCAGCAGCGTAGCTTATGGCGGATACTCTGGGGCCAACGTCCTGACTTTC.

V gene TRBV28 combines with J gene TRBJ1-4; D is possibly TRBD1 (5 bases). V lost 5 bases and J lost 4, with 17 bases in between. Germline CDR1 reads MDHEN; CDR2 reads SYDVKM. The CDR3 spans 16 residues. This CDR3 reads CASSPRRGMDNEKLFF. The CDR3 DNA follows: TGTGCCAGCAGTCCCCGAAGGGGAATGGATAATGAAAAACTGTTTTTT.

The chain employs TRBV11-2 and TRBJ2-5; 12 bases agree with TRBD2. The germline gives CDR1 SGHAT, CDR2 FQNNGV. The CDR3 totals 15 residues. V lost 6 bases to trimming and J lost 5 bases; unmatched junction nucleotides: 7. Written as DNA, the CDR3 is TGTGCCAGCAGTCTAGCGGGAGGGCGAGAGGAGACCCAGTACTTC. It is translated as CASSLAGGREETQYF.

DNA of the CDR3: TGTGCCAGCAGCATAACATTAACAGGGGGTGGTGAGCAGTTCTTC. Translated, it gives CASSITLTGGGEQFF. The rearrangement joins TRBV9 to TRBJ2-1; TRBD1 matches at 8 bases. Germline-derived CDR1 and CDR2 are SGDLS and YYNGEE. V lost 4 bases and J lost 9; bases outside the gene matches: 12. This CDR3 region has 15 residues.

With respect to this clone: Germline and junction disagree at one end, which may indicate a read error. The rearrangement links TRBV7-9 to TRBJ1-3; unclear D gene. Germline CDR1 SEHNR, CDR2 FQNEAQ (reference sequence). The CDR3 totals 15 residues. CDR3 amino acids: CSSSSVEVFGNTIYF. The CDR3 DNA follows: TGTTCCAGCAGCTCAGTTGAGGTATTTGGAAACACCATATATTTT.

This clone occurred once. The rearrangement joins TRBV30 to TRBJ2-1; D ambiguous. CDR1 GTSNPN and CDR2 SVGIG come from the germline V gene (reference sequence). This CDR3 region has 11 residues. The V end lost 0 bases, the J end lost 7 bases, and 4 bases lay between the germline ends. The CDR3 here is CAWSVHNEQFF. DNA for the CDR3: TGTGCCTGGAGTGTACATAATGAGCAGTTCTTC.

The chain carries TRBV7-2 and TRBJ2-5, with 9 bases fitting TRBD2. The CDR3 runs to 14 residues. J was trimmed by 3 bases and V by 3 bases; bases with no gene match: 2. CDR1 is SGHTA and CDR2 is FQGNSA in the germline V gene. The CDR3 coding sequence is TGTGCCAGCAGCTTTTCTAGCGGGAAAGAGACCCAGTACTTC. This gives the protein CASSFSSGKETQYF.

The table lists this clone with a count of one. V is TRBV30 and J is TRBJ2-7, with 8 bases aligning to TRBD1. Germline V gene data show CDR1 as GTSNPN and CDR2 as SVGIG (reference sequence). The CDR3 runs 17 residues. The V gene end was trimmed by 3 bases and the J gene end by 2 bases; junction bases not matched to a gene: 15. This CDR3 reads CAWRRFVLLDRAYEQYF. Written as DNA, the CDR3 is TGTGCCTGGAGGCGATTCGTACTCTTGGACAGGGCCTACGAGCAGTACTTC.

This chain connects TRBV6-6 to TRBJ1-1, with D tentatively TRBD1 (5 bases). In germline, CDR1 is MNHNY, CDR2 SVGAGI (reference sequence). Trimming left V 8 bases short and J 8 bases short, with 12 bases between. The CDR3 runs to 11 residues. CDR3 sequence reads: CASYGGVEAFF. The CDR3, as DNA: TGTGCCAGCTATGGGGGGGTCGAAGCTTTCTTT.

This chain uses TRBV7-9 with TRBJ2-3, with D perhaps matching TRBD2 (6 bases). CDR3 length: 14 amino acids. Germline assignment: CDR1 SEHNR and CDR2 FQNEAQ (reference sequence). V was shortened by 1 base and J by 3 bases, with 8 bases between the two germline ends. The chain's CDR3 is CASSLVEGTDTQYF. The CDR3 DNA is TGTGCCAGCAGCTTAGTGGAGGGTACAGATACGCAGTATTTT.

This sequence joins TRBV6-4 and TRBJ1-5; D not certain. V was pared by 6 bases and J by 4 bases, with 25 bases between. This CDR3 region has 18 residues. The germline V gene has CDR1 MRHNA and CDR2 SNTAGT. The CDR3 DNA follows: TGTGCCAGCAGCAGTGCTATGGCAGGCTCGGCTTGGAATCAGCCCCAGCATTTT. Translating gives CASSSAMAGSAWNQPQHF.

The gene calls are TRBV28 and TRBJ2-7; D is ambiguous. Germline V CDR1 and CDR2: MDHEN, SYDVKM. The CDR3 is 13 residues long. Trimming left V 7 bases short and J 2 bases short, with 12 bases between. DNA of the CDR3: TGTGCCAGCACCGAGGCTGCCACCTACGAGCAGTACTTC. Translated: CASTEAATYEQYF.

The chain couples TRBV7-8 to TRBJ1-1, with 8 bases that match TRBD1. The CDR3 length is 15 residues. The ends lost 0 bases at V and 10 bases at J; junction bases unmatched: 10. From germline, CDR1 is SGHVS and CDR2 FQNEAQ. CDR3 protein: CASSLAETGVRGAFF. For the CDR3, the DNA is TGTGCCAGCAGCTTAGCTGAGACAGGGGTTAGAGGAGCTTTCTTT.

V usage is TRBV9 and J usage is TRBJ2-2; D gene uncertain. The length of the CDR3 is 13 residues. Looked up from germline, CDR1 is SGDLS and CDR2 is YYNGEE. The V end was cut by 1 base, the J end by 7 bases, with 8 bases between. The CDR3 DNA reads TGTGCCAGCAGCGTAAAGAGTGACGGGGAGCTGTTTTTT. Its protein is CASSVKSDGELFF.

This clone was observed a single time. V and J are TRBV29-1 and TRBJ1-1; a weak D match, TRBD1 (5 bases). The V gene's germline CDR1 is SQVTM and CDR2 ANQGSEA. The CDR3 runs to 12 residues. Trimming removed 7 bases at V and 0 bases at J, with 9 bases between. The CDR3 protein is CSAGTVNTEAFF. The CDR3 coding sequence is TGCAGCGCTGGGACTGTGAACACTGAAGCTTTCTTT.

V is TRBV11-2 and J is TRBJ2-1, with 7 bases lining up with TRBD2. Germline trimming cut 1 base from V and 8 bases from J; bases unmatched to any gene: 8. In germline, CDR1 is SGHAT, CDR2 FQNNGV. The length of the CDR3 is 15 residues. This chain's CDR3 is CASSLGGGIFDEQFF. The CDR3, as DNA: TGTGCCAGCAGCTTAGGGGGGGGAATCTTTGATGAGCAGTTCTTC.

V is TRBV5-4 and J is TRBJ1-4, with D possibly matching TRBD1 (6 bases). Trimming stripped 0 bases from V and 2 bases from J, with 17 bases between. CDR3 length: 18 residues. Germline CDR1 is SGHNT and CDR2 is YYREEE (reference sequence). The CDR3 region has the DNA TGTGCCAGCAGCTTGGCCCCGGGACAATCACGGACTAATGAAAAACTGTTTTTT. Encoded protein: CASSLAPGQSRTNEKLFF.

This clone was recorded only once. CDR3 in amino acids: CASRGLAGGETYNEQFF. CDR3 nucleotide sequence: TGCGCCAGCAGGGGACTAGCGGGAGGGGAGACCTACAATGAGCAGTTCTTC. The chain uses TRBV10-2 and TRBJ2-1; 16 bases agree with TRBD2. CDR3 size: 17 residues. V dropped 6 bases and J dropped 2; count of bases not matched to a gene: 4. Germline V lookup: CDR1 WSHSY, CDR2 SAAADI.